Following are 21 T cell receptor beta chains from one sample sequenced in a study of cytomegalovirus exposure and HLA in healthy donors. TCRdb's copy holds only in-frame clones and misses some; the assay was immunoSEQ multiplex PCR. The top ten clones hold more than 2.5% of a sample with 55,000 to 65,000 clones, approximately 92% of them seen once. Sequenced material: PBMCs. Receptors were obtained from a man younger than 30 in good health and CMV-seronegative.

The chain couples TRBV5-1 to TRBJ1-3; D remains unclear. Germline V CDR1 and CDR2: SGHRS, YFSETQ. Trimming shortened V by 4 bases and J by 5 bases, and 10 bases separated the two germline ends. This CDR3 contains 13 residues. The CDR3 coding sequence is TGCGCCAGCAGCCCGGGTTCGCGAAACACCATATATTTT. Translating it yields CASSPGSRNTIYF.

This clone was counted a few times. This chain joins TRBV7-8 and TRBJ2-5; no definite D call. The V gene lost 2 bases and the J gene lost 5 bases, with 15 bases spanning the gap. Germline-derived CDR1 and CDR2 are SGHVS and FQNEAQ. The CDR3 is 15 residues long. CDR3 sequence (DNA): TGTGCCAGCAGCTTACACCGGCAGGTTCAGGAGACCCAGTACTTC. The encoded protein is CASSLHRQVQETQYF.

This chain uses TRBV5-5 with TRBJ1-1; 10 bases map to TRBD1. CDR3 length equals 15 residues. Trimming took 4 bases from V and 1 from J; bases not matched to a gene: 4. The germline gives CDR1 SGHKS, CDR2 YYEKEE (reference sequence). The CDR3 DNA reads TGTGCCAGCAGCGTGACAGGGGGCTGGAACACTGAAGCTTTCTTT. The encoded protein is CASSVTGGWNTEAFF.

V is TRBV10-3 and J is TRBJ2-6; 12 bases align to TRBD2. Trimming cost V 6 bases and J 0 bases; bases outside gene matches: 3. The germline CDR1 and CDR2 sequences are ENHRY and SYGVKD. The CDR3 runs to 17 residues. This chain's CDR3 is CAISLTSGGSGANVLTF. Written as DNA, the CDR3 is TGTGCCATCAGCCTGACTAGCGGGGGCTCTGGGGCCAACGTCCTGACTTTC.

The chain is built from TRBV15 and TRBJ2-7; 7 bases are shared with TRBD2. Germline V lookup: CDR1 LNHNV, CDR2 YYDKDF (reference sequence). The ends lost 3 bases at V and 1 base at J; junction bases unmatched: 6. The CDR3 spans 15 residues. The CDR3 sequence is CATSSRVSGSYEQYF. CDR3 sequence (DNA): TGTGCCACCAGCAGTCGGGTTAGCGGGTCCTACGAGCAGTACTTC.

This clone appeared a few times. V gene TRBV11-2 combines with J gene TRBJ2-2; maybe TRBD2 (5 bases). The CDR3 covers 15 residues. V gave up 1 base and J gave up 5 bases, with 11 bases separating them. Germline V lookup: CDR1 SGHAT, CDR2 FQNNGV. The CDR3 nucleotides read TGTGCCAGCAGCTTAGTAGAGGGCAGGACCGGGGAGCTGTTTTTT. Protein sequence: CASSLVEGRTGELFF. Drawing the rest from reference TRBV11-2 and TRBJ2-2, the complete variable domain is EAGVAQSPRYKIIEKRQSVAFWCNPISGHATLYWYQQILGQGPKLLIQFQNNGVVDDSQLPKDRFSAERLKGVDSTLKIQPAKLEDSAVYLCASSLVEGRTGELFFGEGSRLTVL.

This chain joins TRBV27 and TRBJ2-7; 7 nucleotides match TRBD2. The germline V gene encodes CDR1 MNHEY and CDR2 SMNVEV (reference sequence). The junction had 6 bases not matched to a gene; V was cut back by 3 bases and J by 4 bases. The CDR3 is made up of 14 amino acids. The CDR3 DNA follows: TGTGCCAGCAGTTTCGAAGCGGGATTATACGAGCAGTACTTC. Translated, it gives CASSFEAGLYEQYF.

The chain links TRBV29-1 to TRBJ2-1, with a weak D call TRBD1 (6 bases). The CDR3 sequence is 15 residues long. V lost 1 base and J lost 6, with 16 bases in between. Germline V gives CDR1 SQVTM, CDR2 ANQGSEA. CDR3 DNA sequence: TGCAGCGTTGAAGGGGGTGGGACAAGTCTCAATGAGCAGTTCTTC. Amino acids: CSVEGGGTSLNEQFF.

The chain combines TRBV11-2 with TRBJ2-7, with 10 bases fitting TRBD1. Germline V gives CDR1 SGHAT, CDR2 FQNNGV. J was trimmed by 2 bases and V by 3 bases; bases with no gene match: 4. This CDR3 spans 15 amino acids. In nucleotides, the CDR3 is TGTGCCAGCAGCTTCGGGGACAGGGGTACCTACGAGCAGTACTTC. Protein product: CASSFGDRGTYEQYF.

V usage is TRBV29-1 and J usage is TRBJ2-7; D may be TRBD1 (6 bases). This CDR3 comprises 13 residues. V was pared by 6 bases and J by 4 bases, with 16 bases between. Looked up from germline, CDR1 is SQVTM and CDR2 is ANQGSEA. The CDR3 nucleotides read TGCAGCGTCCTCCGAGGCAGGGGTTACGAGCAGTACTTC. Its protein product is CSVLRGRGYEQYF.

The chain is built from TRBV11-2 and TRBJ2-4; D unresolved. The germline gives CDR1 SGHAT, CDR2 FQNNGV. The CDR3 loop spans 12 amino acids. V shed 3 bases and J shed 6 bases, with 6 bases lying between them. This CDR3 reads CASSFPRNIQYF. As DNA, the CDR3 is TGTGCCAGCAGCTTCCCCCGAAACATTCAGTACTTC.

J is TRBJ2-3 and V is TRBV7-9; TRBD2 matches 10 bases. Germline trimming cut 5 bases from V and 1 base from J; bases unmatched to any gene: 3. There are 15 residues in the CDR3. Germline-derived CDR1 and CDR2 are SEHNR and FQNEAQ (reference sequence). CDR3 protein: CASSNGLAGTDTQYF. The CDR3 bases are TGTGCCAGCAGCAATGGACTAGCGGGCACAGATACGCAGTATTTT. The whole variable domain, filled in from reference TRBV7-9 and TRBJ2-3, reads DTGVSQNPRHKITKRGQNVTFRCDPISEHNRLYWYRQTLGQGPEFLTYFQNEAQLEKSRLLSDRFSAERPKGSFSTLEIQRTEQGDSAMYLCASSNGLAGTDTQYFGPGTRLTVL.

The V and J genes are TRBV30 and TRBJ1-1, with TRBD1 as a possible D gene (6 bases). Between the trimmed V and J ends, which lost 2 bases and 1 base, there was a span of 11 bases. Germline CDR1 GTSNPN, CDR2 SVGIG (reference sequence). The length of the CDR3 is 14 residues. The chain's CDR3 is CAWSPKQGNTEAFF. The CDR3 region has the DNA TGTGCCTGGAGTCCGAAACAGGGGAACACTGAAGCTTTCTTT.

The chain is built from TRBV15 and TRBJ2-2; maybe TRBD1 (6 bases). The V gene's germline CDR1 is LNHNV and CDR2 YYDKDF (reference sequence). This CDR3 comprises 15 residues. V was trimmed by 3 bases and J by 4 bases, leaving 12 bases between them. This CDR3 is CATSSGTLSTGELFF. The CDR3, as DNA: TGTGCCACCAGCAGCGGGACACTATCCACCGGGGAGCTGTTTTTT.

CDR3 sequence (DNA): TGTGCCAGCAGTCGACAGAGTCGGGTCGGCGAAGCTTTCTTT. Residues: CASSRQSRVGEAFF. The chain links TRBV27 to TRBJ1-1; D might be TRBD1 (5 bases). Per the germline V gene, CDR1 is MNHEY and CDR2 is SMNVEV (reference sequence). The CDR3 is 14 residues long. V lost 5 bases to trimming and J lost 8 bases, with 18 bases between them.

The rearrangement links TRBV29-1 to TRBJ2-7, with 8 bases fitting TRBD2. V was pared by 1 base and J by 0 bases, with 8 bases of the junction left unmatched. This CDR3 is built from 16 residues. CDR1 and CDR2 (germline): SQVTM, ANQGSEA. The CDR3 loop reads CSVEGRGGANSYEQYF. The CDR3 DNA reads TGCAGCGTTGAAGGTCGGGGGGGGGCCAACTCCTACGAGCAGTACTTC.

The V and J genes are TRBV28 and TRBJ2-3; 8 positions match TRBD1. The germline gives CDR1 MDHEN, CDR2 SYDVKM. The CDR3 sequence is 20 residues long. V was clipped by 4 bases and J by 7 bases; unmatched bases: 25. CDR3 nucleotides: TGTGCCAGCAGTTCGCCCCCGGGACAGGTTCCCACCAACCCTCCCAATACGCAGTATTTT. Amino acids: CASSSPPGQVPTNPPNTQYF. The complete variable domain, with remaining parts taken from reference TRBV28 and TRBJ2-3, reads DVKVTQSSRYLVKRTGEKVFLECVQDMDHENMFWYRQDPGLGLRLIYFSYDVKMKEKGDIPEGYSVSREKKERFSLILESASTNQTSMYLCASSSPPGQVPTNPPNTQYFGPGTRLTVL.

The chain joins TRBV2 to TRBJ2-7; maybe TRBD2 (6 bases). The CDR3 covers 13 residues. The germline V gene encodes CDR1 SNHLY and CDR2 FYNNEI. V was clipped by 4 bases and J by 3 bases, with 10 bases between them. The chain's CDR3 is CASSVGLIYEQYF. The CDR3 DNA follows: TGTGCCAGCAGTGTGGGACTCATCTACGAGCAGTACTTC.

V and J are TRBV6-1 and TRBJ2-1; D possibly corresponds to TRBD2 (5 bases). Trimming took 4 bases from V and 5 from J, leaving 12 bases between them. This CDR3 comprises 14 residues. Germline V gene data show CDR1 as MNHNS and CDR2 as SASEGT. In DNA form, the CDR3 reads TGTGCCAGCAGTGCTGCTAGCTTGCACAATGAGCAGTTCTTC. Protein product: CASSAASLHNEQFF.

The V and J genes are TRBV5-1 and TRBJ1-2, with D unresolved. V lost 2 bases and J lost 0, with 5 bases in between. This CDR3 region has 13 residues. Germline V gene sequence: CDR1 SGHRS, CDR2 YFSETQ. The CDR3 protein is CASSFDTNYGYTF. The CDR3 DNA reads as TGCGCCAGCAGCTTTGACACTAACTATGGCTACACCTTC.

CDR3 sequence: CATSGQGSVEQYF. CDR3 DNA sequence: TGCGCCACCTCCGGACAGGGTTCGGTCGAGCAGTACTTC. The chain has TRBV10-1 and TRBJ2-7; 8 positions match TRBD1. The J segment lost 6 bases and the V segment lost 10 bases, leaving 11 bases of the junction unmatched. CDR1 WNHNN and CDR2 SYGVQD come from the germline V gene (reference sequence). The length of the CDR3 is 13 residues.